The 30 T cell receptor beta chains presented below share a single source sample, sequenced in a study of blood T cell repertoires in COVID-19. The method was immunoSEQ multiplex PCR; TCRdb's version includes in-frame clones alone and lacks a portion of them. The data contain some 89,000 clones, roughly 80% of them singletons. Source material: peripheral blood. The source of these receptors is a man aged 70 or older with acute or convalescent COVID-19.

Here the CDR3 DNA reads TGTGCCTGGGCGGGACAGTATAATTCACCCCTCCACTTT. This translates into CAWAGQYNSPLHF. This chain uses TRBV30 with TRBJ1-6, with 7 nucleotides matching TRBD1. Germline values: CDR1 GTSNPN, CDR2 SVGIG (reference sequence). Trimming cost V 5 bases and J 4 bases; bases outside gene matches: 2. This CDR3 contains 13 residues.

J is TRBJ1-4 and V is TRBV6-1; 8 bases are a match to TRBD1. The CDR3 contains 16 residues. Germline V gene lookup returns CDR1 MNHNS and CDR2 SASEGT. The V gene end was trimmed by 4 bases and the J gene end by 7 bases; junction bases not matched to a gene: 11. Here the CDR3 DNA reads TGTGCCAGCAGTGGGTCCCACGGACAGGGCTTTGAAAAACTGTTTTTT. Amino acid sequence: CASSGSHGQGFEKLFF.

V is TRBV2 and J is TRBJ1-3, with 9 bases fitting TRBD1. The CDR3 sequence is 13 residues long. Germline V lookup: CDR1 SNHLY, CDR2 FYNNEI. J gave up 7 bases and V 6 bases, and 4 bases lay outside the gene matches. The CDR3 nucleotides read TGTGCCAGCAGGACAGGGGGGGACAACACCATATATTTT. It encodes CASRTGGDNTIYF.

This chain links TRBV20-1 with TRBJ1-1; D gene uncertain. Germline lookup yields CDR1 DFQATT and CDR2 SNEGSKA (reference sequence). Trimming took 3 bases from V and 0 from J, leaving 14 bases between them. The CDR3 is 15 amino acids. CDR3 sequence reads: CSASPLQHVNTEAFF. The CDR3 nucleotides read TGCAGTGCTAGTCCCTTACAGCATGTGAACACTGAAGCTTTCTTT.

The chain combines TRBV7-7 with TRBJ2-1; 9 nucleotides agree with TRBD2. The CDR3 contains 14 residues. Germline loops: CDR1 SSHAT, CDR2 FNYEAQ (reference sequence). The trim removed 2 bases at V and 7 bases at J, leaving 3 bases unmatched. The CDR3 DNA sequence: TGTGCCAGCAGCTTATCCGGACTAGCGAATGAGCAGTTCTTC. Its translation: CASSLSGLANEQFF.

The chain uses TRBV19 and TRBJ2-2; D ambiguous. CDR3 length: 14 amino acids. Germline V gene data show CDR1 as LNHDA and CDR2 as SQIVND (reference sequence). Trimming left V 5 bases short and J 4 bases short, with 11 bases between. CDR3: CASSARSGTGELFF. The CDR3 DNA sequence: TGTGCCAGTAGTGCCCGTTCGGGCACCGGGGAGCTGTTTTTT. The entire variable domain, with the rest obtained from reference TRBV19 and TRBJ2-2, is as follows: DGGITQSPKYLFRKEGQNVTLSCEQNLNHDAMYWYRQDPGQGLRLIYYSQIVNDFQKGDIAEGYSVSREKKESFPLTVTSAQKNPTAFYLCASSARSGTGELFFGEGSRLTVL.

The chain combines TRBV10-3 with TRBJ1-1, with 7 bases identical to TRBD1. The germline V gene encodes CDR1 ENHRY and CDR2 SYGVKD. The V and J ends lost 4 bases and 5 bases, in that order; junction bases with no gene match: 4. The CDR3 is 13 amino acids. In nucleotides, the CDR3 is TGTGCCATCAGTGGGACAGGCGGAACTGAAGCTTTCTTT. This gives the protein CAISGTGGTEAFF.

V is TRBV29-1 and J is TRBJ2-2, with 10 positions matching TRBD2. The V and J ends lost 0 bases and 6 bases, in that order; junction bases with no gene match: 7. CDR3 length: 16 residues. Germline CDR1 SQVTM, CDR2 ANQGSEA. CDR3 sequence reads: CSVEDRVAGGPGELFF. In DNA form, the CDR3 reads TGCAGCGTTGAAGATCGGGTAGCGGGGGGCCCCGGGGAGCTGTTTTTT.

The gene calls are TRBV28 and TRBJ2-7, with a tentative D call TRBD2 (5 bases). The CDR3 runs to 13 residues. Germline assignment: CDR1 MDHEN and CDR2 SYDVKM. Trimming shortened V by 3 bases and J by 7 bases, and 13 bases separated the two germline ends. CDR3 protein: CASSLAVTSEQYF. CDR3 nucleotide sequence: TGTGCCAGCAGTTTGGCAGTAACTAGTGAGCAGTACTTC.

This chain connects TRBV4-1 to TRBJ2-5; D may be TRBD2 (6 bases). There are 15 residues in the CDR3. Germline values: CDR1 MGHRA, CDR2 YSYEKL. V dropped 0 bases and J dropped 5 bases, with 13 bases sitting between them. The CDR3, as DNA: TGCGCCAGCAGCCAAGAACCGGGGGTGAGGGAGACCCAGTACTTC. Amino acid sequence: CASSQEPGVRETQYF.

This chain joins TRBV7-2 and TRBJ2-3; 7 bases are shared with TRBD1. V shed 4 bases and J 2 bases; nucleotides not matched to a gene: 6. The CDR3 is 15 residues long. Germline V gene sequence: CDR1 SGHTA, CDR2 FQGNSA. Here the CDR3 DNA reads TGTGCCAGCAGCTCGACAGGGACCCTCACAGATACGCAGTATTTT. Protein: CASSSTGTLTDTQYF. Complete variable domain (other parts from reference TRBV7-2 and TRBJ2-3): GAGVSQSPSNKVTEKGKDVELRCDPISGHTALYWYRQSLGQGLEFLIYFQGNSAPDKSGLPSDRFSAERTGGSVSTLTIQRTQQEDSAVYLCASSSTGTLTDTQYFGPGTRLTVL.

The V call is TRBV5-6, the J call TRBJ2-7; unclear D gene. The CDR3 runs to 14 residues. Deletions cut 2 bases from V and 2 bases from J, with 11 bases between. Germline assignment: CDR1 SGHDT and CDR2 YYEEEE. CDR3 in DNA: TGTGCCAGCAGCTTTAATTTGAGCCCCTACGAGCAGTACGTC. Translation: CASSFNLSPYEQYV.

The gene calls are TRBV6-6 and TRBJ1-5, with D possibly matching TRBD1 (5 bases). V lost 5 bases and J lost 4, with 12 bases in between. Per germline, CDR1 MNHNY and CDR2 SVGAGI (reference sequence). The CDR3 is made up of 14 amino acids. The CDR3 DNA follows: TGTGCCAGCAGTAACACGGAGGGGAATCAGCCCCAGCATTTT. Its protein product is CASSNTEGNQPQHF.

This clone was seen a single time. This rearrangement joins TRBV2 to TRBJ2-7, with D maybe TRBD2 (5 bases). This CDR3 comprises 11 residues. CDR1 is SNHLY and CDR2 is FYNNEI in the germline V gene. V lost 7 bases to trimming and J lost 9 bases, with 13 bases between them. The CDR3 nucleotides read TGTGCCAGCACCGCCGGGGTTGCGCAGTACTTC. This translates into CASTAGVAQYF.

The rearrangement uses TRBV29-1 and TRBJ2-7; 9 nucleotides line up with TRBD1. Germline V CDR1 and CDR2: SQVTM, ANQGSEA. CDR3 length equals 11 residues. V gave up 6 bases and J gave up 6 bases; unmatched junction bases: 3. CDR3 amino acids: CSVAQGAEQYV. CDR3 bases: TGCAGCGTCGCACAGGGGGCCGAGCAGTACGTC.

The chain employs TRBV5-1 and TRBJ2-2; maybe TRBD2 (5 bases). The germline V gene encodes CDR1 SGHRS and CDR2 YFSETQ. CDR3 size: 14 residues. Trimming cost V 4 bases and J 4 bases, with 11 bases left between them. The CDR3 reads CASSPASPTGELFF. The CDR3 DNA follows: TGCGCCAGCAGCCCCGCTAGCCCCACCGGGGAGCTGTTTTTT.

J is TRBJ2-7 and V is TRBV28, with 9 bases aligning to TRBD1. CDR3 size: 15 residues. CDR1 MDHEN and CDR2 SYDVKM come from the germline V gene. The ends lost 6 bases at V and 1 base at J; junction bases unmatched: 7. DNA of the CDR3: TGTGCCAGCAGCACCGGGACAGGGAGTTCCTACGAGCAGTACTTC. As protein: CASSTGTGSSYEQYF.

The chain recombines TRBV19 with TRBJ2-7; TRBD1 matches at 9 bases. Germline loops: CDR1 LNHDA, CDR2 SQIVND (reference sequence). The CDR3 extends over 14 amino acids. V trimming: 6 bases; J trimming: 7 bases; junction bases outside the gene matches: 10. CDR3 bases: TGTGCCAGTAGCACCGGGACAGGGACAAAAGAGCAGTACTTC. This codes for CASSTGTGTKEQYF. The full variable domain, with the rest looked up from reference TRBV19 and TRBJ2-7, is DGGITQSPKYLFRKEGQNVTLSCEQNLNHDAMYWYRQDPGQGLRLIYYSQIVNDFQKGDIAEGYSVSREKKESFPLTVTSAQKNPTAFYLCASSTGTGTKEQYFGPGTRLTVT.

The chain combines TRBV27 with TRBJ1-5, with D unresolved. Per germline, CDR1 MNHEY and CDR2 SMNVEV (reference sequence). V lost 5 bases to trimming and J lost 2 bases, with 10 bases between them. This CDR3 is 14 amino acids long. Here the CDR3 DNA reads TGTGCCAGCAGTCCATACTCGGGCAATCAGCCCCAGCATTTT. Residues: CASSPYSGNQPQHF.

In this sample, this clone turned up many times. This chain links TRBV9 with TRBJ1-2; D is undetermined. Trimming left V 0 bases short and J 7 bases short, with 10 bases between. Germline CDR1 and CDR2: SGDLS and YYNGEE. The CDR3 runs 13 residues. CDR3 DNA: TGTGCCAGCAGCGTAGTCCCGGGAACTGGCTACACCTTC. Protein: CASSVVPGTGYTF.

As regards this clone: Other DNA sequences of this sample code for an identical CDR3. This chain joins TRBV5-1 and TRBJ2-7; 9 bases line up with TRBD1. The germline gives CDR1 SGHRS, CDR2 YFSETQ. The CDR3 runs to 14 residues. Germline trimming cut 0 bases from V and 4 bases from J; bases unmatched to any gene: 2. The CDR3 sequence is CASSLGTGAYEQYF. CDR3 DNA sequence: TGCGCCAGCAGCTTGGGGACAGGGGCATACGAGCAGTACTTC. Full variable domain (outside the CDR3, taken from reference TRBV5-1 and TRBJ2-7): KAGVTQTPRYLIKTRGQQVTLSCSPISGHRSVSWYQQTPGQGLQFLFEYFSETQRNKGNFPGRFSGRQFSNSRSEMNVSTLELGDSALYLCASSLGTGAYEQYFGPGTRLTVT.

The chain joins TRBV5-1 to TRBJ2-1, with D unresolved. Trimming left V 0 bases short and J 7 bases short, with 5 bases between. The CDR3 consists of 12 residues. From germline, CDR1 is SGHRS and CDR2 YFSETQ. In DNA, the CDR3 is TGCGCCAGCAGCTTGGCCCGGAATGAGCAGTTCTTC. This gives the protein CASSLARNEQFF.

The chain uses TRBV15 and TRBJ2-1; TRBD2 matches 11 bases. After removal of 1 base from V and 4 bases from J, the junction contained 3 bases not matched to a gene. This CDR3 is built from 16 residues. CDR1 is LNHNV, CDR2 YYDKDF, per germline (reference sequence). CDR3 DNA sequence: TGTGCCACCAGCAGAGGACTAGCGGGGAGATACAATGAGCAGTTCTTC. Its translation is CATSRGLAGRYNEQFF.

CDR3 bases: TGCGCCAGCAGCCAGCATGCCACGGGGGGATTATACGAGCAGTACTTC. Translation: CASSQHATGGLYEQYF. The chain carries TRBV4-1 and TRBJ2-7; TRBD2 agrees at 7 bases. Germline loops: CDR1 MGHRA, CDR2 YSYEKL. J gave up 4 bases and V 3 bases, and 12 bases lay outside the gene matches. The CDR3 runs 16 residues.

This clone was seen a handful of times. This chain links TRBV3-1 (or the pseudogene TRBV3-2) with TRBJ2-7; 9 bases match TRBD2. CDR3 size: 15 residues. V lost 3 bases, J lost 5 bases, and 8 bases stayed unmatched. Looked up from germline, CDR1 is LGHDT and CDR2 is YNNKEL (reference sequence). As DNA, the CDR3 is TGTGCCAGCAGCCAGAGCGGGGGGTATGGGGACGAGCAGTACTTC. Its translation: CASSQSGGYGDEQYF.

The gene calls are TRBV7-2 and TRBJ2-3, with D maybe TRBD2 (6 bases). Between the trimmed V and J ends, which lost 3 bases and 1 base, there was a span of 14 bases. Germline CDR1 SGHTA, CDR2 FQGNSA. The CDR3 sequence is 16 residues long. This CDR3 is CASSFGLPTGTDTQYF. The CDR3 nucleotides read TGTGCCAGCAGCTTTGGACTACCTACTGGCACAGATACGCAGTATTTT.

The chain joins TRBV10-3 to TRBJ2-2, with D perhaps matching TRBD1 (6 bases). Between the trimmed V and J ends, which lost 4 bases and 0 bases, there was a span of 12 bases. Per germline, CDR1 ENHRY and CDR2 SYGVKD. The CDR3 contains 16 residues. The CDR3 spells CAISATGISNTGELFF. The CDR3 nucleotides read TGTGCCATCAGTGCCACAGGGATATCGAACACCGGGGAGCTGTTTTTT.

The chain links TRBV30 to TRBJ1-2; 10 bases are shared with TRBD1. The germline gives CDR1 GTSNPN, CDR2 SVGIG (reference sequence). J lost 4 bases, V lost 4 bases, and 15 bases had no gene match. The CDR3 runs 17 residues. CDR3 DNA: TGTGCCTGGACCCCCGGGACAGGGGCGATTATAATCTATGGCTACACCTTC. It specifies CAWTPGTGAIIIYGYTF.

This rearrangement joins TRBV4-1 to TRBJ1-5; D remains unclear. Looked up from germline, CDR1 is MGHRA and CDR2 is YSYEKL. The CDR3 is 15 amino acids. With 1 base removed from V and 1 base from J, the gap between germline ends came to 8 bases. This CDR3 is CASSQVGLSNQPQHF. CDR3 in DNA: TGCGCCAGCAGCCAAGTTGGCTTAAGCAATCAGCCCCAGCATTTT.

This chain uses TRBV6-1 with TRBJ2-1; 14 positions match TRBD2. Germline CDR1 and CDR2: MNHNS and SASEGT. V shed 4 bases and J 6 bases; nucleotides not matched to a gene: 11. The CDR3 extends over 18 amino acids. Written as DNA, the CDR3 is TGTGCCAGCAGTGTCGAGACTAGCGGGGGGGCCTTTGGCAATGAGCAGTTCTTC. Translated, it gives CASSVETSGGAFGNEQFF.